Given below is one TCR beta chain in context. As yet, its antigen is unknown. Sequenced material consisted of expressed TCRB transcripts (all of the isolated RNA was reverse transcribed). This table comes from immunoSEQ multiplex PCR, and its TCRdb copy is limited to in-frame clones, with some not included. The sample shows under 50,000 clones, approximately 70% of them seen only once. This sample is part of a study of beta chain features in type 1 diabetes. Study findings and constraints: Shortening that was moderate but significant affected the TCRB CDR3s of Type 1 diabetes patients in all four CD4+ subsets.

Germline CDR1 and CDR2: SGHVS and FQNEAQ. V lost 8 bases and J 4 bases, leaving 11 bases between the germline ends. This CDR3 spans 12 amino acids. This TCR was sampled from a woman aged 18 to 35 with type 1 diabetes. V is TRBV7-8 and J is TRBJ2-5, with D maybe TRBD1 (5 bases). Material: Tregs from blood. CDR3 amino acids: CASGDSGETQYF. The CDR3 region has the DNA TGTGCCAGCGGCGACAGTGGAGAGACCCAGTACTTC.